These T cell receptor beta chains were read from a single sample in a study of CD8 T cells in ankylosing spondylitis. TCRdb re-called the 5' RACE reads through MiXCR, storing one row per CDR3 protein. This sample has more than 100,000 distinct CDR3 sequences, with about an eighth found just once. The sequencing sample was made of blood, either unsorted or a sorted T cell fraction (not recorded which). Source of these receptors: a female donor with ankylosing spondylitis or in good health (not recorded which). The CDR3 runs from the conserved cysteine through the conserved F or W. The D gene is left open where the match is weak. Some rows mark clone size as missing; the rest say once, few, many or name a class of expanded clone.

V	D	size	J	DNA	CDR3
TRBV30	.	.	TRBJ1-2	TGTGCCTGGAGTGTCGAGGAGGACACTAACTATGGCTACACCTTC	CAWSVEEDTNYGYTF
TRBV5-1	.	many	TRBJ2-1	TGCGCCAGCAGCTTGGCGTCAGGGTTGGGGAATGAGCAGTTCTTC	CASSLASGLGNEQFF
TRBV7-9	.	many	TRBJ2-2	TGTGCCAGCAGCCCAATCGGGACTCGGGACAGCGGGGAGCTGTTTTTT	CASSPIGTRDSGELFF
TRBV28	.	few	TRBJ1-2	TGTGCCAGCAGCATTAGCCGGGTGGGAGATGGCTACACCTTC	CASSISRVGDGYTF
TRBV10-2	.	many	TRBJ2-3	TGCGCCAGCAGTGAAAGGGACACGCAGTATTTT	CASSERDTQYF
TRBV20-1	.	many	TRBJ2-4	TGCAGTGCTCCCCCCCGGGGCCAAAACATTCAGTACTTC	CSAPPRGQNIQYF
TRBV20-1	TRBD2	many	TRBJ2-3	TGCAGTGCTCAAAGCGGGGGGGCCGCAGATACGCAGTATTTT	CSAQSGGAADTQYF
TRBV12-3/TRBV12-4	TRBD1	many	TRBJ1-2	TGTGCCAGCAGTTGGGACAGGAACTATGGCTACACCTTC	CASSWDRNYGYTF
TRBV29-1	.	.	TRBJ2-2	TGCAGAGTGGGGGGACAGAACACCGGGGAGCTGTTTTTT	CRVGGQNTGELFF
TRBV10-3	TRBD1	many	TRBJ2-1	TGTGCCATCAGTGACCTCGAGTGGGACAGGGACCAGTTCTTC	CAISDLEWDRDQFF
TRBV6-2/TRBV6-3	.	many	TRBJ1-2	TGTGCCAGCAGCTGGCCACGCGGCTACACCTTC	CASSWPRGYTF
TRBV5-1	.	many	TRBJ1-1	TGCGCCAGCAGCGATCAGTACACTGAAGCTTTCTTT	CASSDQYTEAFF
TRBV12-3/TRBV12-4	.	many	TRBJ2-4	TGTGCCAGCATCCCTTTGCCCTTTGGAAACATTCAGTACTTC	CASIPLPFGNIQYF
TRBV11-2	TRBD2	many	TRBJ2-5	TGTGCCAGCAGCTTAGGTAGCGGGAGCGGAGAGACCCAGTACTTC	CASSLGSGSGETQYF
TRBV20-1	.	many	TRBJ2-1	TGCAGTGCTAGGGGTAGGGTCCCCGATATGTTCTTC	CSARGRVPDMFF
TRBV28	.	many	TRBJ2-7	TGTGCCAGCTCCTCCGAGGAAAGGAGCTCCTACGAGCAGTACTTC	CASSSEERSSYEQYF
TRBV10-3	.	.	TRBJ1-3	TGTGCCATCAGTGAAGGGAACACCATATATTTT	CAISEGNTIYF
TRBV28	.	many	TRBJ2-3	TGTGCCAGCAGTTTAAACGGGGTAAATACGCAGTATTTT	CASSLNGVNTQYF
TRBV3-1	.	few	TRBJ2-2	TGTGCCAGCAGTCAGTTTCGAGGGACCGGGGAGCTGTTTTTT	CASSQFRGTGELFF
TRBV20-1	.	many	TRBJ1-1	TGCAGTGCAACTACACAGGGAGTTGAAGCTTTCTTT	CSATTQGVEAFF
TRBV7-3	TRBD2	many	TRBJ2-3	TGTGCCAGCAGCTTAGGCCTAGCGGATAGCACAGATACGCAGTATTTT	CASSLGLADSTDTQYF
TRBV29-1	.	many	TRBJ2-3	TGCAGCGTACGGAGTGAGTTCGGAGATACGCAGTATTTT	CSVRSEFGDTQYF
TRBV11-2	.	many	TRBJ2-1	TGTGCCAGCAGCCCCCACTATGAGCAGTTCTTC	CASSPHYEQFF
TRBV5-8	.	many	TRBJ1-1	TGTGCCAGCAGCTTGATCACGGGAACCCAAGCTTTCTTT	CASSLITGTQAFF
TRBV20-1	.	many	TRBJ2-3	TGCAGTGCTAGAACAGCCACTAGCACAGATACGCAGTATTTT	CSARTATSTDTQYF
TRBV12-3/TRBV12-4	TRBD1	many	TRBJ1-1	TGTGCCAGCAGTCCCGGACAGGGCCACAAAGCTTTCTTT	CASSPGQGHKAFF
TRBV7-9	.	many	TRBJ2-7	TGTGCCAGCAGCTTAGCGGGCTCGGCCGAGCAGTACTTC	CASSLAGSAEQYF
TRBV27	.	many	TRBJ1-5	TGTGCCAGCAGTGTGGGACGGTATAGCAATCAGCCCCAGCATTTT	CASSVGRYSNQPQHF
TRBV19	.	many	TRBJ2-2	TGTGCCACTCAAGCGACCGGGGAGCTGTTTTTT	CATQATGELFF
TRBV20-1	TRBD2	many	TRBJ2-3	TGCAGTGTACTAGCGGGGGGCACAGATACGCAGTATTTT	CSVLAGGTDTQYF
TRBV12-3/TRBV12-4	.	many	TRBJ1-2	TGTGCCAGCAGTTTTCCGGGGTTATCAGGTCAGGAGGGCTACACCTTC	CASSFPGLSGQEGYTF
TRBV6-9	.	many	TRBJ1-4	TGTGCCAGCAGTTATCCAGCCTATGGGGGGCGAGTTAATGAAAAACTGTTTTTT	CASSYPAYGGRVNEKLFF
TRBV10-2	.	few	TRBJ1-1	TGCGCCAGCGCACAGGAGGCCCACACTGAAGCTTTCTTT	CASAQEAHTEAFF
TRBV10-3	TRBD1	many	TRBJ1-6	TGTGCCATCAGTTCCGGGACAGGGGTATACGCCTATAATTCACCCCTCCACTTT	CAISSGTGVYAYNSPLHF
TRBV9	.	many	TRBJ2-5	TGTGCCAGCAGCGCCTCGGGAAGGGTAGAGACCCAGTACTTC	CASSASGRVETQYF
TRBV30	TRBD2	many	TRBJ2-7	TGTGCCTGGAGTCTGGGGGTAGCGGGGAGCTACGAGCAGTACTTC	CAWSLGVAGSYEQYF